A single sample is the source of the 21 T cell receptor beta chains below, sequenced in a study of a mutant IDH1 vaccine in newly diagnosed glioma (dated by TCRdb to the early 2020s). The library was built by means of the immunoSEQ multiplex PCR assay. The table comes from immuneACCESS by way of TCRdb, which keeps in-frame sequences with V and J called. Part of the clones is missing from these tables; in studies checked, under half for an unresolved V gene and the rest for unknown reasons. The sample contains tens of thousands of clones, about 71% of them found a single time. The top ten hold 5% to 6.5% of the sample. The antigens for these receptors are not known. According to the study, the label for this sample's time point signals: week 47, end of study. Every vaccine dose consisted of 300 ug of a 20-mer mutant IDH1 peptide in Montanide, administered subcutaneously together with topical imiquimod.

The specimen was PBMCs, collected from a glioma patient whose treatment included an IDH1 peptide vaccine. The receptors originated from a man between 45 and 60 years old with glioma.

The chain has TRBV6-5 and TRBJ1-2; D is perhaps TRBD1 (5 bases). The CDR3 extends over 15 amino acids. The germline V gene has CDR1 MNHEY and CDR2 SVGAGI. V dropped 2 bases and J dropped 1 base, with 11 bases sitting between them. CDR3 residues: CASSYSYRSNYGYTF. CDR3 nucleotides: TGTGCCAGCAGTTACAGCTACAGGAGTAACTATGGCTACACCTTC.

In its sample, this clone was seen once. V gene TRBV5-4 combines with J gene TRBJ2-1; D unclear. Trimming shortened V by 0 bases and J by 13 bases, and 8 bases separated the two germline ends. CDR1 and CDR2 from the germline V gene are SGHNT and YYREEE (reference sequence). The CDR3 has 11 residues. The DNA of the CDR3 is TGTGCCAGCAGCTTGGACCGGATCCAGTTCTTC. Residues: CASSLDRIQFF.

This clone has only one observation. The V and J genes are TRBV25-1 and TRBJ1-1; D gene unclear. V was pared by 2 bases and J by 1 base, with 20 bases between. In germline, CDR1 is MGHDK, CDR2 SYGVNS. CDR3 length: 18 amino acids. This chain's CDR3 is CASSEVAPIVGGNTEAFF. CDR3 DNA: TGTGCCAGCAGTGAAGTTGCGCCCATAGTGGGTGGGAACACTGAAGCTTTCTTT.

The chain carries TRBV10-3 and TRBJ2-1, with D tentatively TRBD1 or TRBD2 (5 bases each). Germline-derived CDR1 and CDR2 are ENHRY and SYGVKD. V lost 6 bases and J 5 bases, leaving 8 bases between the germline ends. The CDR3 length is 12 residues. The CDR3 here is CAISGAHNEQFF. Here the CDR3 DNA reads TGTGCCATCAGCGGGGCCCACAATGAGCAGTTCTTC.

The CDR3 sequence is CATSSTGSGANVLTF. CDR3 nucleotides: TGTGCCACCAGCAGTACGGGTTCCGGGGCCAACGTCCTGACTTTC. This chain connects TRBV15 to TRBJ2-6, with D unclear. There are 15 residues in the CDR3. Between the trimmed V and J ends, which lost 3 bases and 4 bases, there was a span of 10 bases. Per the germline V gene, CDR1 is LNHNV and CDR2 is YYDKDF (reference sequence).

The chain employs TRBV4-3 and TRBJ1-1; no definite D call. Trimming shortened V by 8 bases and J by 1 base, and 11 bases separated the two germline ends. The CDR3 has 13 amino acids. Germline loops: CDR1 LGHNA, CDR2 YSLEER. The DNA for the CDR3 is TGCGCCAGCGGACTCATAGGGAACACTGAAGCTTTCTTT. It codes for CASGLIGNTEAFF.

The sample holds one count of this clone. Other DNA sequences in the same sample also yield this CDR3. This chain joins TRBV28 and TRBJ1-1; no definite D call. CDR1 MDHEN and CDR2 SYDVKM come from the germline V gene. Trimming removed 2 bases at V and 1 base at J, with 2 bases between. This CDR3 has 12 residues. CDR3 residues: CASSLQNTEAFF. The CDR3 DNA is TGTGCCAGCAGTTTACAGAACACTGAAGCTTTCTTT.

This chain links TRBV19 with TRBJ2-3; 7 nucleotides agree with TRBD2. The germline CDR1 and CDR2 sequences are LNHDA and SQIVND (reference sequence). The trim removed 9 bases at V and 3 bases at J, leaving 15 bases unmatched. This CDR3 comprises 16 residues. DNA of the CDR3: TGTGCCAGCACCCGGAGTTCGGGGGGACCGACAGATACGCAGTATTTT. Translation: CASTRSSGGPTDTQYF.

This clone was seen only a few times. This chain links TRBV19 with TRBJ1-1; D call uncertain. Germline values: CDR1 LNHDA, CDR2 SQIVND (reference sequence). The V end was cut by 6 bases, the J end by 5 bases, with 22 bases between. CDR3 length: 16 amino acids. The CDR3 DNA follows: TGTGCCAGTAGCCCAAATAGGGCCCAGTTTGGGACTGAAGCTTTCTTT. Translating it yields CASSPNRAQFGTEAFF.

In DNA, the CDR3 is TGTGCCAGCAGCCACGGCAGGGATCACGAGCAGTACTTC. This translates into CASSHGRDHEQYF. The rearrangement uses TRBV7-9 and TRBJ2-7; weak D call: TRBD1 (5 bases). CDR1 is SEHNR, CDR2 FQNEAQ, per germline (reference sequence). The CDR3 extends over 13 amino acids. The germline V and J ends were trimmed by 5 bases and 5 bases, with 13 bases remaining between them.

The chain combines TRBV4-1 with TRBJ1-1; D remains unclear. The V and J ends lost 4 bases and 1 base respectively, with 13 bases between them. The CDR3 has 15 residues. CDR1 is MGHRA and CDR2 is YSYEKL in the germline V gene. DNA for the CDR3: TGCGCCAGCAGCCCCTTTGGCTCTGGGAACACTGAAGCTTTCTTT. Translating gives CASSPFGSGNTEAFF.

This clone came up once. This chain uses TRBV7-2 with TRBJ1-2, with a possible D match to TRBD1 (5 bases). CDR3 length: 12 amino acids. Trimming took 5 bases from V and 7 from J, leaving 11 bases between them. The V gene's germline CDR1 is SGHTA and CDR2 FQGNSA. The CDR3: CASSLDGTGYTF. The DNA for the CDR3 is TGTGCCAGCAGCCTCGACGGGACTGGCTACACCTTC.

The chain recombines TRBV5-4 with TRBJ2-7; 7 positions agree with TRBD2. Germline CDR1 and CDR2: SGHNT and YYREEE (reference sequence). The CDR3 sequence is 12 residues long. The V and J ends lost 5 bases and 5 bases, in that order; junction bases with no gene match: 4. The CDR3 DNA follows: TGTGCCAGCAGGGGAGGGGCGGACGAGCAGTACTTC. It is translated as CASRGGADEQYF.

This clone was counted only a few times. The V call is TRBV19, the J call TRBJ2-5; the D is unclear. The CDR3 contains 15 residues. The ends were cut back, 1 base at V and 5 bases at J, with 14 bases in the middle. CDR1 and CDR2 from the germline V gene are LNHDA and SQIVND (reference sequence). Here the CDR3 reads CASSIGERWKETQYF. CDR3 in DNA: TGTGCCAGTAGTATAGGGGAACGCTGGAAGGAGACCCAGTACTTC. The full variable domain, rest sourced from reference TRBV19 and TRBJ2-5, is DGGITQSPKYLFRKEGQNVTLSCEQNLNHDAMYWYRQDPGQGLRLIYYSQIVNDFQKGDIAEGYSVSREKKESFPLTVTSAQKNPTAFYLCASSIGERWKETQYFGPGTRLLVL.

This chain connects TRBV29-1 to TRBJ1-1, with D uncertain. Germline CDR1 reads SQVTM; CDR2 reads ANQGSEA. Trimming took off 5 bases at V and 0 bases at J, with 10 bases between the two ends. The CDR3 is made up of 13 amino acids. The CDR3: CSVLKILNTEAFF. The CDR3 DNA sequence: TGCAGCGTTTTAAAGATACTGAACACTGAAGCTTTCTTT.

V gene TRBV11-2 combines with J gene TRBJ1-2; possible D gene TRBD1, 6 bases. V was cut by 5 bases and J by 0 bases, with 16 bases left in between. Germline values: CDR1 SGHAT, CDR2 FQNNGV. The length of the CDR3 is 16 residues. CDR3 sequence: CASSRPGQEANYGYTF. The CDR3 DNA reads TGTGCCAGCAGCAGACCGGGACAAGAAGCTAACTATGGCTACACCTTC.

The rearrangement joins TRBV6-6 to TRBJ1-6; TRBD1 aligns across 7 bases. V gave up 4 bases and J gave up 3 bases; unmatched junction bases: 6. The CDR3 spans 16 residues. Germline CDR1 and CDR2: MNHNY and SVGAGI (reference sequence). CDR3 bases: TGTGCCAGCAGTTTCGGACAGGCCAACTATAATTCACCCCTCCACTTT. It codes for CASSFGQANYNSPLHF.

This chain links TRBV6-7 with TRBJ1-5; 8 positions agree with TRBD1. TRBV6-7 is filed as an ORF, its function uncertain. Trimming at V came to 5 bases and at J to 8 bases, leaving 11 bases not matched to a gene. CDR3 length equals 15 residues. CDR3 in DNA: TGTGCCAGCAGTCCCGAACCGACAGGGGCGAAGCCCCAGCATTTT. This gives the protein CASSPEPTGAKPQHF.

This chain's CDR3 is CASSLETGYNEQFF. Written as DNA, the CDR3 is TGTGCCAGCAGCTTAGAGACAGGCTACAATGAGCAGTTCTTC. The V call is TRBV7-8, the J call TRBJ2-1; D may be TRBD1 (6 bases). The ends were cut back, 1 base at V and 3 bases at J, with 7 bases in the middle. Germline V gene sequence: CDR1 SGHVS, CDR2 FQNEAQ. This CDR3 region has 14 residues. Based on the CDR3 plus reference TRBV7-8 and TRBJ2-1, the full variable domain is GAGVSQSPRYKVAKRGQDVALRCDPISGHVSLFWYQQALGQGPEFLTYFQNEAQLDKSGLPSDRFFAERPEGSVSTLKIQRTQQEDSAVYLCASSLETGYNEQFFGPGTRLTVL.

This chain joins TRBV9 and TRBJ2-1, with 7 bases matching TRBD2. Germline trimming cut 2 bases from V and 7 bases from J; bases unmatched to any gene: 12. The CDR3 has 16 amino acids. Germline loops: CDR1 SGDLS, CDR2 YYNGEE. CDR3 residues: CASSVGLGTTTNEQFF. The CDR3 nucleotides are TGTGCCAGCAGCGTGGGCCTCGGGACTACGACTAATGAGCAGTTCTTC.

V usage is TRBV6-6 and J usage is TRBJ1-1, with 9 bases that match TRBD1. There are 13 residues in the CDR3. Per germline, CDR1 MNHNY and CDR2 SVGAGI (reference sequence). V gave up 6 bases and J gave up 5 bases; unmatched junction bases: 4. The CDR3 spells CASSRQGGTEAFF. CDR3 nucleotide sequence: TGTGCCAGCAGCCGACAGGGGGGAACTGAAGCTTTCTTT.